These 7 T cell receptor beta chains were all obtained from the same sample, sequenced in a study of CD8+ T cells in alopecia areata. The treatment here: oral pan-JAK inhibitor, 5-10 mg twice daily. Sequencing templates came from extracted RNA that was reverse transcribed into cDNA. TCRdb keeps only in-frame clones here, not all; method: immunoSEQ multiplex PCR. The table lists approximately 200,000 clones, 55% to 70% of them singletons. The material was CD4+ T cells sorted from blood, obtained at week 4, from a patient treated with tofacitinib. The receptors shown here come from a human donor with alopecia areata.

The CDR3 DNA reads TGTGCTAGTGGTTTAGCCAGGGAAGGAACTGAAGCTTTCTTT. It specifies CASGLAREGTEAFF. This chain uses TRBV12-5 with TRBJ1-1; weak D call: TRBD1 (5 bases). V was pared by 3 bases and J by 5 bases, with 13 bases between. The CDR3 spans 14 residues. Germline CDR1 reads LGHNT; CDR2 reads FRNRAP.

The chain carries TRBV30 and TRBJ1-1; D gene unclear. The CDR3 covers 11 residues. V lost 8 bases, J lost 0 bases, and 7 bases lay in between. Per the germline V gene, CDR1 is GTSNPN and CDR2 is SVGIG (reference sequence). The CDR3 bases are TGTGCCGGCAACTTGAACACTGAAGCTTTCTTT. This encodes CAGNLNTEAFF.

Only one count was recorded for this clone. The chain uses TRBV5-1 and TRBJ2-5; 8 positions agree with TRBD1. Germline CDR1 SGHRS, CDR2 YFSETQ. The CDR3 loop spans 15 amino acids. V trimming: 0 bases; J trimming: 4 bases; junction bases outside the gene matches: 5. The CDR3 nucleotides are TGCGCCAGCAGCTTGGACACAGGGACAGGAGAGACCCAGTACTTC. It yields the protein CASSLDTGTGETQYF.

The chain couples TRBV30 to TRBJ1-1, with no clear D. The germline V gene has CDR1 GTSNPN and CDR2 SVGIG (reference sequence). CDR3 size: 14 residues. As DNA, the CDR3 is TGTGCTTATGCCAGCGGGGTATTTGGCACTGAAGCTTTCTTT. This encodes CAYASGVFGTEAFF. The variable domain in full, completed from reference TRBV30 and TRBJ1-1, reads SQTIHQWPATLVQPVGSPLSLECTVEGTSNPNLYWYRQAAGRGLQLLFYSVGIGQISSEVPQNLSASRPQDRQFILSSKKLLLSDSGFYLCAYASGVFGTEAFFGQGTRLTVV.

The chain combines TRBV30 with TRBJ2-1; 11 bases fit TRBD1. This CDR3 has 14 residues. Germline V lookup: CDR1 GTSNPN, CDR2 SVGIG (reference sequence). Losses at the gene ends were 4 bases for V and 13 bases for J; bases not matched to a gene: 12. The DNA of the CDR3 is TGTGCCTGGATCCCGACGGACAGGGGGCGCGAACAGTTCTTC. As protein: CAWIPTDRGREQFF.

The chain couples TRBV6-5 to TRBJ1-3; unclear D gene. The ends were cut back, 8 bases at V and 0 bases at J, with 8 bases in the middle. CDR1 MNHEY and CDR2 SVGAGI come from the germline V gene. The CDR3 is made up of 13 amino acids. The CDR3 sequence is CASGRFSGNTIYF. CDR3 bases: TGTGCCAGCGGCCGGTTCTCTGGAAACACCATATATTTT.

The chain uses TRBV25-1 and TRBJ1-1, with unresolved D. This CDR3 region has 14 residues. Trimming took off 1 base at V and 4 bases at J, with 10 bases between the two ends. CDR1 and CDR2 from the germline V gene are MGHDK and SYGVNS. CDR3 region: CASSESGPFTEAFF. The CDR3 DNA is TGTGCCAGCAGTGAATCAGGTCCTTTCACTGAAGCTTTCTTT.